This T cell receptor beta chain was obtained from a study of OX40 agonist ivuxolimab in advanced cancers. About the study: Hepatocellular carcinoma, melanoma, renal cell or head and neck cancer affected the dose-escalation patients.

Only in-frame clones appear in the TCRdb table, and some are missing; sequencing was by immunoSEQ multiplex PCR. The sample records tens of thousands of clones, 65% to 90% being singletons. CDR1 SQVTM and CDR2 ANQGSEA come from the germline V gene. The CDR3 covers 14 residues. V lost 4 bases and J lost 4; bases outside the gene matches: 5. This receptor was identified in an adult with an advanced solid tumor such as melanoma, head and neck, liver or kidney cancer. V and J are TRBV29-1 and TRBJ2-1; 9 bases are shared with TRBD1. The sequencing used CD4+ or CD8+ T cells sorted from blood, collected in a trial of the OX40 agonist ivuxolimab. The CDR3 DNA follows: TGCAGCGTTGGGGGACAGGGAGTTTACAATGAGCAGTTCTTC. As protein: CSVGGQGVYNEQFF.